This TCR beta chain was sequenced during a study of graft-versus-host responses after intestinal transplantation. Study observations and caveats: Allograft graft-versus-host to host-versus-graft clonal ratios ran high in patients with graft-donor T cell macrochimerism. GvH clone levels peaked in circulation, and this peak was associated with early post-transplant HvG declines.

Using immunoSEQ multiplex PCR, the repertoire was profiled, and TCRdb retains in-frame clones only, with some absent. The data hold around 71,000 clones, with about 94% observed a single time. The V and J ends lost 0 bases and 1 base respectively, with 8 bases between them. CDR1 is SGHDT and CDR2 is YYEEEE in the germline V gene. The CDR3 is 14 residues long. Comment on this clone: Its specificity is not known.

The origin of this receptor is a human donor who received an intestinal transplant. This specimen consisted of unstimulated CD8+ T cells sorted from spleen or lymph node cells, obtained before intestinal transplant. The chain links TRBV5-6 to TRBJ2-7, with D unclear. CDR3 region: CASSLGDISYEQYF. In DNA, the CDR3 is TGTGCCAGCAGCTTGGGAGACATTTCCTACGAGCAGTACTTC.